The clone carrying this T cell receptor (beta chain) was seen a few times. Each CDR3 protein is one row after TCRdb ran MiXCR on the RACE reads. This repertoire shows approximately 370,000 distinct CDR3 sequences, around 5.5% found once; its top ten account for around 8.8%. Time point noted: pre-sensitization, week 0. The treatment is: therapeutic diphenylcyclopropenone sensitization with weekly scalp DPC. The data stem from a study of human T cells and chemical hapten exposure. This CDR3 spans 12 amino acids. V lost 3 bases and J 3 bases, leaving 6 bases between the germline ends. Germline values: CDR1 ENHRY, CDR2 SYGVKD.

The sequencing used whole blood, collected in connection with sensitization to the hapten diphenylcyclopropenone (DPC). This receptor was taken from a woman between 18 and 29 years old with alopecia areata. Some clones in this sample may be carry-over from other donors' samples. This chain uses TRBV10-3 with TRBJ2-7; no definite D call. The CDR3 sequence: CAISERIYEQYF. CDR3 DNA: TGTGCCATCAGTGAACGAATCTACGAGCAGTACTTC.